The sequence of this TCR beta chain was determined in a study of T-cell reconstitution after alpha-beta-depleted transplantation in children. Study results and caveats: Some patients' high day-60 TCRbeta diversity was attributed to recipient cells surviving conditioning.

The CDR3 runs 16 residues. V was clipped by 3 bases and J by 1 base, with 15 bases between them. Germline-derived CDR1 and CDR2 are SEHNR and FQNEAQ (reference sequence). Library preparation (for TCRbeta) was performed with unique molecular identifiers. TCRdb re-called the PCR reads with MiXCR, one entry per CDR3 protein. The repertoire holds around 300,000 distinct CDR3 sequences, roughly a tenth seen once, with 7.5% in the top ten. This clonotype was seen a few times. Antigen: not known. The receptor's source is a boy younger than two with acute myeloid leukemia, due to receive a stem cell transplant. The chain is built from TRBV7-9 and TRBJ1-1; D is ambiguous. Sequenced material: PBMCs, taken before TCRalphabeta/CD19-depleted stem cell transplant. The CDR3 DNA follows: TGTGCCAGCAGCTTTTATTTACGGGATGGGAACACTGAAGCTTTCTTT. Residues: CASSFYLRDGNTEAFF.